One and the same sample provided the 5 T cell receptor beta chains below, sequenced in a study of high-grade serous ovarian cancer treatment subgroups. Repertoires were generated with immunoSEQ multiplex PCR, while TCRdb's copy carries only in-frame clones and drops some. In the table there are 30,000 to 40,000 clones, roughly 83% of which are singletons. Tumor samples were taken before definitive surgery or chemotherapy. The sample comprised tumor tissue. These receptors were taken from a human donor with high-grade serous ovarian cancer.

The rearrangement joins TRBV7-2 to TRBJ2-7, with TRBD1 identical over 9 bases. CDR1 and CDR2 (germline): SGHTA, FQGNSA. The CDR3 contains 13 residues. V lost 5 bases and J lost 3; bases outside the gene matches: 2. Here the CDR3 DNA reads TGTGCCAGCAGCCAGGACAGGGGCTACGAGCAGTACTTC. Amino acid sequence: CASSQDRGYEQYF.

The CDR3 is CASSSSIPVGNQPQHF. CDR3 bases: TGTGCCAGCAGCTCCTCGATCCCTGTGGGCAATCAGCCCCAGCATTTT. The chain is built from TRBV7-9 and TRBJ1-5; D is uncertain. V shed 4 bases and J shed 2 bases, with 15 bases lying between them. Germline CDR1 SEHNR, CDR2 FQNEAQ (reference sequence). The CDR3 length is 16 residues.

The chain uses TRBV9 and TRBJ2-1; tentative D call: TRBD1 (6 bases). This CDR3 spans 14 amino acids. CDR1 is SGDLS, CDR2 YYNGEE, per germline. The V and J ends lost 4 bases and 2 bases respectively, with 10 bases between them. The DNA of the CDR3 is TGTGCCAGCAGCTACCGGGACACCTACAATGAGCAGTTCTTC. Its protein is CASSYRDTYNEQFF.

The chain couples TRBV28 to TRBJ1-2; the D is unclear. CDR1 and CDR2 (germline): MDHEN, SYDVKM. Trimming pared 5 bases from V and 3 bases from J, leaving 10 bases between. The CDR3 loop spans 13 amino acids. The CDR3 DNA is TGTGCCAGCAGTCCACAGATCTACTATGGCTACACCTTC. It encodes CASSPQIYYGYTF.

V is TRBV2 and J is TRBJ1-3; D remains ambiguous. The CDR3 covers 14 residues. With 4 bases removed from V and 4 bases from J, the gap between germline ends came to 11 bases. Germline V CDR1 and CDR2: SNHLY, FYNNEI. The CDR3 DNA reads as TGTGCCAGCAGTGGACTCGGAGCGGGAAACACCATATATTTT. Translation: CASSGLGAGNTIYF.